This TCR beta chain was sequenced for a study of spatial heterogeneity in lung cancer (dated by TCRdb to about 2019). Turning to the overall study: Beta-chain transcripts were consistently detected in greater numbers than alpha-chain transcripts, which likely reflects a higher abundance of beta-chain transcripts. In the raw uncorrected reads, each unique combination of TCR and UMI appeared on average more than ten times. In non-small cell lung cancer, the study quantitatively compared TCR alpha and beta repertoires across several tumor regions, matched nontumor lung, and blood. Nonsynonymous mutation counts, determined by whole-exome sequencing of tumor tissue, were related to TCR repertoire features. At surgery, both alpha and beta chains were TCR-sequenced in 220 tumor regions, 63 to 80 matched nontumor lung samples and a few dozen PBMC samples.

The full study reports these points: Additional single-cell paired TCR alpha and beta sequencing was considered necessary to confirm, at a functional level, the hypothesis that regional TCRs recognize regional mutations. Ubiquitous expanded tumor TCRs showed up in blood more often at tumor resection than at routine follow-up.

The CDR3 holds 16 amino acids from the cysteine to the phenylalanine. The kept DNA is CDR3 alone, 48 bases in frame from the first base. V and J are trimmed by 0 bases and 9 bases, and the gene matches miss 9 bases of the junction. Looking up the germline V gene yields CDR1 MNHEY and CDR2 SVGAGI. Interpreted using the paper, the time point label stands for: sample taken at primary tumor resection. For TCR sequencing, whole RNA was extracted from tumor and nontumor lung tissue, or from cryopreserved PBMC samples, and no cell sorting was done. Samples were obtained from roughly 72 patients with early-stage, untreated non-small cell lung cancer from the lung TRACERx cohort. Patients were selected for TCR sequencing only if sufficient RNA was available from at least two tumor regions. This clonotype was counted many times. Its antigen remains undetermined. No base quality information exists; no much larger clone differs at one position.

Library preparation was by 5' RACE. The sequencer listed for this sample is NextSeq 500. The TCR library protocol attached a unique molecular identifier to each TCR cDNA molecule to allow correction of PCR and sequencing errors. The source study handled its data this way. TCR identification, UMI-based error correction and CDR3 extraction were performed with Decombinator tools. Expanded TCRs were defined as those above a frequency of 2 per 1,000, corresponding to the top 1% of the tumor frequency distribution. Rényi diversity was computed with the R vegan package after subsampling each repertoire 100 times to 5,000 TCRs. CDR3 similarity networks were built from amino acid triplet string-kernel similarity, with CDR3s being connected when pairwise similarity was above 0.82. Clones were called with MiXCR by TCRdb after fastp trimmed the public reads at Q25, and only in-frame beta chains were retained. Merged by CDR3 protein, the rows form single entries marked with the most common genes and DNA. The V and J calls come from TCRdb's annotation, not from the publication. The sample table lists roughly 18,000 distinct CDR3 sequences, 19% of them with a count of one. 11% to 15% of the sample goes to the ten largest clones.

The sample in question was PBMCs, obtained at surgery. The rearrangement combines TRBV6-5 with TRBJ2-1; the central 9 bases match TRBD2. The receptor's source is a male donor with early-stage non-small cell lung cancer. The DNA sequence is as follows: TGTGCCAGCAGTTACTCCCTTAGCGGGGGAGGGGGTGAGCAGTTCTTC. Translated, it reads CASSYSLSGGGGEQFF.